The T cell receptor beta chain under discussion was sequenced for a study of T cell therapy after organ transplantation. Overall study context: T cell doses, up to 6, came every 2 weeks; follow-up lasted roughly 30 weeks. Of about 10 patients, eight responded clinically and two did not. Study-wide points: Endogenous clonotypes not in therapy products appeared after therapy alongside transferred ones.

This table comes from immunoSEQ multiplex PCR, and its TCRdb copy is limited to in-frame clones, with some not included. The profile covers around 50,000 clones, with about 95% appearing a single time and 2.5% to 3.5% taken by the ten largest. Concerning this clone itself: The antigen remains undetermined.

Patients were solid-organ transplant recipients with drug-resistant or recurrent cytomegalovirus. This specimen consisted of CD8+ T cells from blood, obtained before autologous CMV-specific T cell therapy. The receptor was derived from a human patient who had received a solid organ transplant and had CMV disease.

The CDR3 loop reads CASSFSGLDEQFF. Here the CDR3 DNA reads TGTGCCAGCAGCTTCTCAGGGTTGGATGAGCAGTTCTTC. The rearrangement uses TRBV11-2 and TRBJ2-1; weak D call: TRBD1 (5 bases). Germline CDR1 reads SGHAT; CDR2 reads FQNNGV. CDR3 length: 13 amino acids. V gave up 3 bases and J gave up 8 bases, with 11 bases separating them.